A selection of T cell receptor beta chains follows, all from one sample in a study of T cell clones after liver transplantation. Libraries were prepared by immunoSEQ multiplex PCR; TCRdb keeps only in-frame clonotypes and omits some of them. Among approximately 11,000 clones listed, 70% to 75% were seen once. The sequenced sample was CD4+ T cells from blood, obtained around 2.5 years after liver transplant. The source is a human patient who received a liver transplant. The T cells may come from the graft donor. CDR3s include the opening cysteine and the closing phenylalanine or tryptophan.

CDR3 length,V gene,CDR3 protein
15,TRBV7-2,CASSLLAASTDTQYF
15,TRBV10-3,CAISERDRPNSPLHF
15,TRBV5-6,CASSLTGLTTDTQYF
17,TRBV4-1,CASSQDVASGGEGEQHF
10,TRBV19,CASLGETQYF
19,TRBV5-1,CASSLVFGQGRSSGNTIYF
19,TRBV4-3,CASSQLRPGPEYSTGELFF
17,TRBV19,CASSPQTGVRDLKTQYF
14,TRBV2,CASSETALYNEQFF
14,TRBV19,CASSIGQGGGGYTF
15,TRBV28,CASRNLEGGWSPLHF
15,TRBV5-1,CASSLEGAAYNEQFF
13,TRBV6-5,CASSYSAGKPLHF
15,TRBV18,CASSPGRGGPETQYF
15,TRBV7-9,CASSRGDRSYNEQFF
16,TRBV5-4,CASSYRDSRQGGELFF
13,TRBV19,CASSMGAPYEQYF
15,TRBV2,CASSDGVFGSSPLHF
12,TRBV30,CAWGRESTEAFF
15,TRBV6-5,CASRPTSGSTDTQYF
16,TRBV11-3,CASSLWTSGHQETQYF
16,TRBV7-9,CASSPASGRDQETQYF
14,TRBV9,CASSVHGAPGELFF
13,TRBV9,CASSPRAGYEQFF